This entry lists 14 T cell receptor beta chains sequenced from one sample in a study of cytomegalovirus exposure and HLA in healthy donors. This PCR relied on a set of 60 Vbeta primers and 13 Jbeta primers. Only in-frame clones appear in the TCRdb table, and some are missing; sequencing was by immunoSEQ multiplex PCR. The sample contains approximately 190,000 clones, about 80% of which appear only once. What was sequenced was PBMCs. The receptors stem from a woman aged 50 to 60 in good health and CMV-seropositive.

The chain uses TRBV5-6 and TRBJ2-4, with a possible D match to TRBD2 (6 bases). Germline V gives CDR1 SGHDT, CDR2 YYEEEE. The CDR3 contains 14 residues. Trimming took off 5 bases at V and 5 bases at J, with 14 bases between the two ends. CDR3 sequence (DNA): TGTGCCAGCAGTAGCGGAGCCAGGGAAAACATTCAGTACTTC. Translated, it gives CASSSGARENIQYF.

The chain couples TRBV4-3 to TRBJ2-3, with 7 positions matching TRBD2. V trimming: 0 bases; J trimming: 1 base; junction bases outside the gene matches: 4. CDR3 length: 16 residues. Per the germline V gene, CDR1 is LGHNA and CDR2 is YSLEER. CDR3 DNA sequence: TGCGCCAGCAGCCAAGATGACCTAGCGGGCACAGATACGCAGTATTTT. Translation: CASSQDDLAGTDTQYF.

Notes on this clone: Other DNA sequences within the sample encode an identical CDR3. This chain connects TRBV27 to TRBJ1-1, with D possibly being TRBD1 (5 bases). V was shortened by 6 bases and J by 10 bases, with 18 bases between the two germline ends. The germline V gene encodes CDR1 MNHEY and CDR2 SMNVEV (reference sequence). The CDR3 extends over 13 amino acids. The DNA of the CDR3 is TGTGCCAGCAGCTCCAGGGAGGTAGTAGGAGCTTTCTTT. It yields the protein CASSSREVVGAFF.

The chain couples TRBV6-5 to TRBJ1-1; TRBD1 matches 8 bases. J lost 4 bases, V lost 5 bases, and 3 bases had no gene match. The CDR3 length is 13 residues. CDR1 and CDR2 from the germline V gene are MNHEY and SVGAGI. The DNA for the CDR3 is TGTGCCAGCAGTCAACAGGGGGTCACTGAAGCTTTCTTT. Translation gives CASSQQGVTEAFF.

The chain joins TRBV11-2 to TRBJ2-1; a possible D gene is TRBD2 (8 bases). Germline CDR1 and CDR2: SGHAT and FQNNGV. The CDR3 contains 17 residues. The V and J ends lost 2 bases and 3 bases respectively, with 17 bases between them. The CDR3 DNA sequence: TGTGCCAGCAGCTTAAAGGGGGCGGGGGGAAACTACAATGAGCAGTTCTTC. It codes for CASSLKGAGGNYNEQFF.

The chain recombines TRBV2 with TRBJ1-1; the match to TRBD1 covers 7 bases. The CDR3 has 13 amino acids. From germline, CDR1 is SNHLY and CDR2 FYNNEI. The V and J ends lost 8 bases and 2 bases, in that order; junction bases with no gene match: 5. CDR3 nucleotides: TGTGCCAGCCTCCGGGACAGAAACACTGAAGCTTTCTTT. Protein product: CASLRDRNTEAFF.

The chain carries TRBV5-1 and TRBJ2-1; 10 bases agree with TRBD2. This CDR3 comprises 16 residues. CDR1 and CDR2 (germline): SGHRS, YFSETQ. The trim removed 0 bases at V and 6 bases at J, leaving 6 bases unmatched. CDR3: CASSLAPSGGANEQFF. The CDR3 coding sequence is TGCGCCAGCAGCTTGGCGCCCAGCGGGGGGGCCAATGAGCAGTTCTTC. The entire variable domain, with the rest obtained from reference TRBV5-1 and TRBJ2-1, is as follows: KAGVTQTPRYLIKTRGQQVTLSCSPISGHRSVSWYQQTPGQGLQFLFEYFSETQRNKGNFPGRFSGRQFSNSRSEMNVSTLELGDSALYLCASSLAPSGGANEQFFGPGTRLTVL.

The chain has TRBV10-3 and TRBJ2-2; TRBD1 matches 11 bases. CDR1 ENHRY and CDR2 SYGVKD come from the germline V gene. The CDR3 length is 17 residues. The V gene end was trimmed by 4 bases and the J gene end by 3 bases; junction bases not matched to a gene: 7. The CDR3 nucleotides are TGTGCCATCAGTGGGGACAGGGGGGGATCAGACACCGGGGAGCTGTTTTTT. This translates into CAISGDRGGSDTGELFF.

The count of this clone is one. V gene TRBV28 combines with J gene TRBJ1-2; possibly TRBD1 for D (6 bases). Trimming left V 6 bases short and J 7 bases short, with 12 bases between. Looked up from germline, CDR1 is MDHEN and CDR2 is SYDVKM. The CDR3 is 12 amino acids. The CDR3 DNA reads TGTGCCAGCAGCTCAGGGGTTCGTGGCTACACCTTC. Translated: CASSSGVRGYTF.

The chain has TRBV5-5 and TRBJ2-6, with D possibly matching TRBD2 (5 bases). The V gene lost 10 bases and the J gene lost 1 base, with 9 bases spanning the gap. The CDR3 sequence is 13 residues long. Looked up from germline, CDR1 is SGHKS and CDR2 is YYEKEE (reference sequence). The CDR3 nucleotides read TGTGCCGGTGGCGGGTCTGGGGCCAACGTCCTGACTTTC. Protein sequence: CAGGGSGANVLTF.

The J gene is TRBJ2-1, the V gene TRBV7-9; a possible D gene is TRBD1 (6 bases). Looked up from germline, CDR1 is SEHNR and CDR2 is FQNEAQ (reference sequence). The V end lost 5 bases, the J end lost 8 bases, and 22 bases lay between the germline ends. The CDR3 spans 16 residues. CDR3 nucleotides: TGTGCCAGCAGCCACGACAGGCTCAATGTCCAAGATGAGCAGTTCTTC. Amino acid sequence: CASSHDRLNVQDEQFF.

This clone was detected once. CDR3 nucleotide sequence: TGTGCCAGCACTCCTACCGGGACAGGGATACAAGCAGGGTACGAGCAGTACTTC. Its protein product is CASTPTGTGIQAGYEQYF. The chain is built from TRBV28 and TRBJ2-7; 9 bases map to TRBD1. Germline lookup yields CDR1 MDHEN and CDR2 SYDVKM. Trimming cost V 7 bases and J 4 bases; bases outside gene matches: 20. CDR3 length: 18 amino acids.

This clone is a singleton in its sample. The CDR3 nucleotides read TGTGCCAGCAGCTTTGAGACAGGCTTTACTAACTATGGCTACACCTTC. This codes for CASSFETGFTNYGYTF. The rearrangement joins TRBV5-6 to TRBJ1-2; D is perhaps TRBD1 (6 bases). V lost 2 bases to trimming and J lost 0 bases, with 14 bases between them. Germline values: CDR1 SGHDT, CDR2 YYEEEE. The length of the CDR3 is 16 residues.

This chain connects TRBV5-1 to TRBJ2-5; a possible D gene is TRBD2 (7 bases). Germline CDR1 and CDR2: SGHRS and YFSETQ. V lost 3 bases and J lost 2, with 14 bases in between. The CDR3 runs 15 residues. CDR3: CASSSGAGAQETQYF. In DNA form, the CDR3 reads TGCGCCAGCAGCTCCGGGGCGGGGGCTCAAGAGACCCAGTACTTC. Combining the CDR3 with reference TRBV5-1 and TRBJ2-5 gives the whole variable domain KAGVTQTPRYLIKTRGQQVTLSCSPISGHRSVSWYQQTPGQGLQFLFEYFSETQRNKGNFPGRFSGRQFSNSRSEMNVSTLELGDSALYLCASSSGAGAQETQYFGPGTRLLVL.